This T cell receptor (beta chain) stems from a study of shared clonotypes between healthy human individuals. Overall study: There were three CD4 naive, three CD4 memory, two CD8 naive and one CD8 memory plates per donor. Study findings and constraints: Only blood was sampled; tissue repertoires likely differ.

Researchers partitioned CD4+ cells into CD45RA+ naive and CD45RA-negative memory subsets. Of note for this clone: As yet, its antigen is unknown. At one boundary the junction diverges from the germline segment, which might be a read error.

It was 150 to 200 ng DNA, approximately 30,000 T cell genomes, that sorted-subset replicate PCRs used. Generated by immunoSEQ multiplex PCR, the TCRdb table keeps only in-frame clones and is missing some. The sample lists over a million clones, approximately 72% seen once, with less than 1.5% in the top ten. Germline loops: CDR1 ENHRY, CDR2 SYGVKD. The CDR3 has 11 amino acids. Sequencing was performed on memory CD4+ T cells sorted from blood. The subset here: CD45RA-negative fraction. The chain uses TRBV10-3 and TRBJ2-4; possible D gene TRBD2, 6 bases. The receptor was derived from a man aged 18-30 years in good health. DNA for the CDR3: TGTGCCCCCCCCCGGAGAGCGGGTCTAGACTTC. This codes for CAPPRRAGLDF.